The subject of this entry is one T cell receptor (beta chain). Its matching antigen is unknown. With a much larger clone just one base away, this may be a read error. This entry comes from a study of tumor-infiltrating lymphocytes in primary liver carcinoma. General study findings and limits: The top-250-clone fraction was significantly higher in tumors than in blood (p = 0.039).

For each extraction, RNA and DNA were obtained together from roughly 20-30 mg of unsorted bulk tissue. Every tumor contributed samples taken at five separate regions. Making TCR beta cDNA involved roughly 0.55 ug total RNA and a constant-region primer. Sequencing libraries for TCR beta derived from three nested multiplex PCR rounds that used slightly modified ARM-PCR. Forward primers for TRBV1-TRBV30 and a C-beta reverse primer served the first two PCR rounds, at 10 cycles each. TCRdb ran MiXCR on the multiplex PCR reads and lists one entry per CDR3 protein. Among some 120,000 distinct CDR3 sequences listed, less than 80% were seen once. The CDR3 consists of 15 residues. Between the trimmed V and J ends, which lost 5 bases and 6 bases, there was a span of 18 bases. The germline V gene encodes CDR1 MNHNS and CDR2 SASEGT.

The TCR originated in a woman in her fifties or sixties with primary liver carcinoma and hepatitis B virus infection. V is TRBV6-1 and J is TRBJ2-3; D uncertain. Sequencing was performed on liver tumor tissue from sampling region 1. This sample's subset: tumor region T1, superior pole. CDR3 region: CASSPWSGPEDTQYF. In nucleotides, the CDR3 is TGTGCCAGCAGTCCGTGGTCCGGACCGGAGGATACGCAGTATTTT.